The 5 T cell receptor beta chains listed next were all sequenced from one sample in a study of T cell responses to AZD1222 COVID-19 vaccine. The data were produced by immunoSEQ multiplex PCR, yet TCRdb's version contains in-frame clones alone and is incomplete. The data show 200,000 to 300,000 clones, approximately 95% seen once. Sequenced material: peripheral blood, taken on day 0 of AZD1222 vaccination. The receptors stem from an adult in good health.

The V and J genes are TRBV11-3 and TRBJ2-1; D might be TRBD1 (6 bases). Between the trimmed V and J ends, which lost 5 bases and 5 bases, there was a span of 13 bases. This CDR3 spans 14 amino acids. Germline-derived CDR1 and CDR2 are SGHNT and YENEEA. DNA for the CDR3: TGTGCCAGCAGCACGAGGGGGACCAACAATGAGCAGTTCTTC. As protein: CASSTRGTNNEQFF.

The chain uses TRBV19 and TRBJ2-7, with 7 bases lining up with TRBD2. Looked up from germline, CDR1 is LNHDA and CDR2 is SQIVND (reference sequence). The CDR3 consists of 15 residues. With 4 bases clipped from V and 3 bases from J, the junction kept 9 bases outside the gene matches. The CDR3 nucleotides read TGTGCCAGTAGTACCAATGGGGGGGGAAACTACGAGCAGTACTTC. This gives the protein CASSTNGGGNYEQYF.

In DNA form, the CDR3 reads TGCGCCAGCAGCCAAGAGGCCCGGGGGGGATATGAGCAGTTCTTC. It codes for CASSQEARGGYEQFF. This chain links TRBV4-1 with TRBJ2-1; 8 bases line up with TRBD2. This CDR3 has 15 amino acids. V lost 0 bases and J lost 8; bases outside the gene matches: 6. The germline V gene encodes CDR1 MGHRA and CDR2 YSYEKL.

The CDR3 protein is CASSGQLNYGYTF. The CDR3 DNA reads as TGTGCCAGCTCTGGGCAGCTGAACTATGGCTACACCTTC. The chain links TRBV5-8 to TRBJ1-2; D remains ambiguous. With 7 bases removed from V and 2 bases from J, the gap between germline ends came to 12 bases. The length of the CDR3 is 13 residues. Looked up from germline, CDR1 is SGHTS and CDR2 is YDEGEE.

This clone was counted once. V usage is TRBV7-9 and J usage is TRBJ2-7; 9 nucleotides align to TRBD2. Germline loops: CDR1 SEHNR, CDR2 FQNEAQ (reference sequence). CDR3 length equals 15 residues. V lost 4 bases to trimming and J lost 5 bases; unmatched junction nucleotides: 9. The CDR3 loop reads CASSSYLVAGDEQYF. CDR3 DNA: TGTGCCAGCAGCTCCTACTTGGTAGCGGGAGACGAGCAGTACTTC.